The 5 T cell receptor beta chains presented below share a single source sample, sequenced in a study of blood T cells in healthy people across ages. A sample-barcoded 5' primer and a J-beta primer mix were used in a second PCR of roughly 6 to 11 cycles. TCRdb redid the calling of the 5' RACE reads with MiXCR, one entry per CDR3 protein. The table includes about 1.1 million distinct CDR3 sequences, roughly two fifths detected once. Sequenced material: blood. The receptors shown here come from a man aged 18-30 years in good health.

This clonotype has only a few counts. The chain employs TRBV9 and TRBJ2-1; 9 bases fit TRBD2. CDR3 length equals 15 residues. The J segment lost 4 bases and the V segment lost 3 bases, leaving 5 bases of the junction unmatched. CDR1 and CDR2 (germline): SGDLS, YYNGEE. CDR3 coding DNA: TGTGCCAGCAGCGCTTCTAGCGGGGAGTACAATGAGCAGTTCTTC. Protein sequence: CASSASSGEYNEQFF.

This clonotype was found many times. CDR3 in DNA: TGTGCCAGCAGTTTAAGGGGCAGCCAAGAGACCCAGTACTTC. It encodes CASSLRGSQETQYF. V is TRBV12-3 or TRBV12-4 and J is TRBJ2-5; maybe TRBD1 (5 bases). The CDR3 is 14 residues long. Trimming removed 2 bases from V and 1 base from J, with 8 bases in between.

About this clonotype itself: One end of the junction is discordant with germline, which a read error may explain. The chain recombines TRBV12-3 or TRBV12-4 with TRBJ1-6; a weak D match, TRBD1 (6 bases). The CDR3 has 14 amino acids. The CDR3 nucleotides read TGTGCCAGCAGCAAAGCAGGGGCTGATTCACTCCTCCACTTT. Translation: CASSKAGADSLLHF.

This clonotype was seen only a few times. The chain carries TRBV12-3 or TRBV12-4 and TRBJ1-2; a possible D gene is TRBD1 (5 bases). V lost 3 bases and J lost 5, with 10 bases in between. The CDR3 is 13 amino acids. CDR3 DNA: TGTGCCAGCAGTTTTGGTGGGACGTATGGCTACACCTTC. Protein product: CASSFGGTYGYTF.

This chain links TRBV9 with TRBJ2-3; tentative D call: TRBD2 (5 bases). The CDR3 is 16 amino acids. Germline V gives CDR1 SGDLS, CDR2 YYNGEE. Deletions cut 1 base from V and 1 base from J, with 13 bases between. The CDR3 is CASSVITGSRTDTQYF. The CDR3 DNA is TGTGCCAGCAGCGTAATAACGGGATCCCGCACAGATACGCAGTATTTT.